What follows is one T cell receptor (beta chain) and its context. The V end was cut by 7 bases, the J end by 8 bases, with 17 bases between. Per the germline V gene, CDR1 is MNHNY and CDR2 is SVGAGI (reference sequence). The length of the CDR3 is 14 residues. Original processing notes: After removing out-of-frame reads, 2,204,828 distinct TCRbeta sequences remained. This table comes from immunoSEQ multiplex PCR, and its TCRdb copy is limited to in-frame clones, with some not included. V and J calls and clone size are as listed in that table; D and trimming were resolved from the DNA. There are 25,000 to 30,000 clones in the sample; approximately 71% occur only once, and 0.9% to 1.1% lies in the top ten. Single viable CD3+CD4+CD8-CD45RO+ cells were sorted as the memory CD4+ T cells. After thawing, CD4+ T cells were positively selected. This entry is derived from a study of memory CD4+ T cells and cytomegalovirus serostatus.

The sample comprised memory CD4+ T cells from blood. V usage is TRBV6-6 and J usage is TRBJ1-4; D not resolved. The sequence was collected from an adult in good health and CMV-seronegative. The CDR3 is CASKGDLESEKLFF. The DNA for the CDR3 is TGTGCCAGCAAGGGTGACCTTGAGAGCGAAAAACTGTTTTTT.